The next 32 T cell receptor beta chains were all read from a single sample in a study of shared clonotypes between healthy human individuals. Libraries were prepared by immunoSEQ multiplex PCR; TCRdb keeps only in-frame clonotypes and omits some of them. The sample shows approximately 480,000 clones, roughly 79% of them seen only once. Sequenced sample: PBMCs. The receptor set was obtained from a woman aged 40 to 50 in good health. Some clones in this sample may be carry-over from other donors' samples.

The chain couples TRBV6-5 to TRBJ2-5; D may be TRBD1 or TRBD2 (6 bases each). The J call may be incorrect, as the DNA end agrees better with TRBJ2-7. The CDR3 contains 14 residues. CDR1 and CDR2 from the germline V gene are MNHEY and SVGAGI. CDR3 coding DNA: TGTGCCAGCAGGGAGGGGGGAGATCGGTACGAGCAGTACTTC. Protein sequence: CASREGGDRYEQYF.

This clone was detected only a few times. The V and J genes are TRBV5-6 and TRBJ2-2, with 11 nucleotides matching TRBD1. CDR3 length equals 14 residues. V dropped 5 bases and J dropped 7; count of bases not matched to a gene: 4. Germline values: CDR1 SGHDT, CDR2 YYEEEE. CDR3 residues: CASRRTGGGGELFF. As DNA, the CDR3 is TGTGCCAGCAGAAGGACAGGGGGCGGCGGGGAGCTGTTTTTT.

The chain carries TRBV7-9 and TRBJ1-1; D remains ambiguous. V dropped 5 bases and J dropped 3 bases, with 13 bases sitting between them. Germline V gives CDR1 SEHNR, CDR2 FQNEAQ (reference sequence). There are 14 residues in the CDR3. CDR3: CASSARTADTEAFF. CDR3 nucleotides: TGTGCCAGCAGCGCCCGGACTGCTGACACTGAAGCTTTCTTT. Filled out from reference TRBV7-9 and TRBJ1-1, the complete variable domain reads DTGVSQNPRHKITKRGQNVTFRCDPISEHNRLYWYRQTLGQGPEFLTYFQNEAQLEKSRLLSDRFSAERPKGSFSTLEIQRTEQGDSAMYLCASSARTADTEAFFGQGTRLTVV.

V usage is TRBV5-6 and J usage is TRBJ2-4; TRBD2 is a possible D gene (6 bases). Looked up from germline, CDR1 is SGHDT and CDR2 is YYEEEE. Trimming removed 3 bases from V and 5 bases from J, with 9 bases in between. The CDR3 is 13 amino acids. In nucleotides, the CDR3 is TGTGCCAGCAGCTCCGGGACTGAAAACATTCAGTACTTC. Its translation is CASSSGTENIQYF.

This chain links TRBV28 with TRBJ2-7, with TRBD2 matching 13 bases. This CDR3 contains 17 residues. The trim removed 2 bases at V and 7 bases at J, leaving 11 bases unmatched. The germline CDR1 and CDR2 sequences are MDHEN and SYDVKM. CDR3 sequence: CASSLPGTSGKGGEQYF. The CDR3 DNA sequence: TGTGCCAGCAGTTTACCCGGGACTAGCGGGAAGGGGGGGGAGCAGTACTTC.

The chain uses TRBV7-3 and TRBJ2-1; the match to TRBD1 covers 7 bases. Trimming took 3 bases from V and 2 from J; bases not matched to a gene: 4. Germline-derived CDR1 and CDR2 are SGHTA and FQGTGA. This CDR3 comprises 15 residues. CDR3 in amino acids: CASSFDRATYNEQFF. The CDR3, as DNA: TGTGCCAGCAGCTTTGACAGGGCCACCTACAATGAGCAGTTCTTC.

The rearrangement links TRBV6-1 to TRBJ2-1; 12 nucleotides line up with TRBD2. V gave up 7 bases and J gave up 12 bases; unmatched junction bases: 13. The CDR3 extends over 15 amino acids. Germline CDR1 and CDR2: MNHNS and SASEGT. CDR3 region: CASKPLAGGPEVQFF. The CDR3, as DNA: TGTGCCAGCAAGCCTCTAGCGGGAGGGCCGGAGGTGCAGTTCTTC.

The CDR3 is CASSPPTLEQFF. Written as DNA, the CDR3 is TGTGCCAGCTCACCTCCGACTCTGGAGCAGTTCTTC. V gene TRBV18 combines with J gene TRBJ2-1; D ambiguous. V lost 3 bases and J 10 bases, leaving 10 bases between the germline ends. Per germline, CDR1 KGHSH and CDR2 LQKENI. The CDR3 sequence is 12 residues long. The entire variable domain, with the rest obtained from reference TRBV18 and TRBJ2-1, is as follows: NAGVMQNPRHLVRRRGQEARLRCSPMKGHSHVYWYRQLPEEGLKFMVYLQKENIIDESGMPKERFSAEFPKEGPSILRIQQVVRGDSAAYFCASSPPTLEQFFGPGTRLTVL.

The V call is TRBV7-9, the J call TRBJ2-2, with 10 bases aligning to TRBD2. The trim removed 5 bases at V and 6 bases at J, leaving 9 bases unmatched. The CDR3 has 16 residues. Germline CDR1 SEHNR, CDR2 FQNEAQ (reference sequence). The CDR3: CASSSGLAEGAGELFF. CDR3 nucleotide sequence: TGTGCCAGCAGCAGCGGACTAGCGGAGGGGGCCGGGGAGCTGTTTTTT.

The chain employs TRBV4-2 and TRBJ2-7; D remains unclear. Germline CDR1 is LGHNA and CDR2 is YNFKEQ. The V end was cut by 2 bases, the J end by 6 bases, with 17 bases between. The CDR3 has 15 residues. The CDR3 nucleotides are TGTGCCAGCAGCCAATCCGGCCCGACCCTCGGCGAGCAGTACTTC. Its protein product is CASSQSGPTLGEQYF.

This clone was seen many times. The rearrangement links TRBV11-2 to TRBJ2-3; D uncertain. Looked up from germline, CDR1 is SGHAT and CDR2 is FQNNGV. This CDR3 comprises 13 residues. V shed 0 bases and J shed 4 bases, with 5 bases lying between them. CDR3 residues: CASSLDRADTQYF. The CDR3 DNA sequence: TGTGCCAGCAGCTTAGATAGGGCAGATACGCAGTATTTT.

This clone was recorded once. The V gene is TRBV15, the J gene TRBJ1-5, with D possibly being TRBD1 (6 bases). Germline V gene data show CDR1 as LNHNV and CDR2 as YYDKDF (reference sequence). The CDR3 spans 18 residues. V dropped 3 bases and J dropped 0 bases, with 18 bases sitting between them. This chain's CDR3 is CATSSTYRDGISNQPQHF. The CDR3 DNA sequence: TGTGCCACCAGCAGTACTTACAGGGACGGGATTAGCAATCAGCCCCAGCATTTT.

In this sample, this clone turned up once. The CDR3 region is CASSFRGSYSGANVLTF. CDR3 in DNA: TGTGCCAGCAGCTTTAGAGGCAGCTACTCTGGGGCCAACGTCCTGACTTTC. The chain links TRBV7-9 to TRBJ2-6; D remains ambiguous. Trimming removed 3 bases at V and 0 bases at J, with 12 bases between. The CDR3 is 17 amino acids. Germline lookup yields CDR1 SEHNR and CDR2 FQNEAQ (reference sequence).

V and J are TRBV15 and TRBJ2-1; 9 bases agree with TRBD2. CDR3 length: 16 residues. Germline lookup yields CDR1 LNHNV and CDR2 YYDKDF (reference sequence). Unmatched junction bases numbered 2, after V lost 2 bases and J lost 0 bases. DNA of the CDR3: TGTGCCACCAGCAGACGACTAGCGGACTCCTACAATGAGCAGTTCTTC. This translates into CATSRRLADSYNEQFF.

This chain joins TRBV19 and TRBJ1-4; D is possibly TRBD1 (5 bases). This CDR3 region has 15 residues. CDR1 is LNHDA, CDR2 SQIVND, per germline (reference sequence). V was shortened by 6 bases and J by 6 bases, with 17 bases between the two germline ends. CDR3 in DNA: TGTGCCAGTAGGCCCACACCAGGGATTGATGAAAAACTGTTTTTT. The encoded protein is CASRPTPGIDEKLFF.

The CDR3 loop reads CACSRGGETQYF. CDR3 coding DNA: TGTGCCTGTTCTAGGGGGGGTGAGACCCAGTACTTC. The V call is TRBV5-4, the J call TRBJ2-5, with D maybe TRBD2 (7 bases). CDR1 and CDR2 (germline): SGHNT, YYREEE (reference sequence). The V end lost 10 bases, the J end lost 5 bases, and 15 bases lay between the germline ends. This CDR3 region has 12 residues. The variable domain in full, with the rest retrieved from reference TRBV5-4 and TRBJ2-5, is ETGVTQSPTHLIKTRGQQVTLRCSSQSGHNTVSWYQQALGQGPQFIFQYYREEENGRGNFPPRFSGLQFPNYSSELNVNALELDDSALYLCACSRGGETQYFGPGTRLLVL.

This clone was seen at least ten times. This chain uses TRBV5-6 with TRBJ1-1; no clear D gene. Trimming pared 6 bases from V and 0 bases from J, leaving 6 bases between. CDR1 is SGHDT and CDR2 is YYEEEE in the germline V gene. CDR3 length equals 12 residues. CDR3 nucleotides: TGTGCCAGCATCGGGATGAACACTGAAGCTTTCTTT. It yields the protein CASIGMNTEAFF.

The chain links TRBV5-1 to TRBJ2-3, with D unclear. This CDR3 contains 14 residues. Germline V gene sequence: CDR1 SGHRS, CDR2 YFSETQ. V was trimmed by 3 bases and J by 2 bases, leaving 10 bases between them. CDR3 sequence reads: CASSWDSNTDTQYF. The CDR3 DNA is TGCGCCAGCAGCTGGGATTCGAACACAGATACGCAGTATTTT.

The chain combines TRBV11-2 with TRBJ2-5; perhaps TRBD2 as D (5 bases). V gave up 1 base and J gave up 5 bases, with 14 bases separating them. The CDR3 consists of 15 residues. The germline gives CDR1 SGHAT, CDR2 FQNNGV. This CDR3 reads CASSLGGGVVETQYF. CDR3 DNA sequence: TGTGCCAGCAGCTTAGGAGGAGGAGTGGTGGAGACCCAGTACTTC.

The chain is built from TRBV7-9 and TRBJ1-5, with TRBD1 identical over 8 bases. Trimming removed 4 bases from V and 2 bases from J; junction bases left unmatched: 4. Germline CDR1 SEHNR, CDR2 FQNEAQ (reference sequence). There are 15 residues in the CDR3. The CDR3 loop reads CASSSGQVRNQPQHF. In DNA form, the CDR3 reads TGTGCCAGCAGCTCGGGACAGGTGCGCAATCAGCCCCAGCATTTT.

The chain is built from TRBV4-1 and TRBJ2-1, with TRBD2 matching 8 bases. This CDR3 is 16 amino acids long. The germline V gene has CDR1 MGHRA and CDR2 YSYEKL. The ends lost 4 bases at V and 10 bases at J; junction bases unmatched: 15. CDR3 sequence reads: CASSLERLAGSVEQFF. The CDR3 nucleotides read TGCGCCAGCAGCCTCGAAAGGCTAGCGGGCTCGGTGGAGCAGTTCTTC.

This clone was counted only a few times. This rearrangement joins TRBV7-6 to TRBJ2-1, with D perhaps matching TRBD2 (6 bases). The CDR3 runs to 14 residues. CDR1 and CDR2 from the germline V gene are SGHVS and FNYEAQ. V was trimmed by 5 bases and J by 1 base, leaving 9 bases between them. CDR3 region: CASSISGSYNEQFF. CDR3 sequence (DNA): TGTGCCAGCAGCATTAGCGGTTCCTACAATGAGCAGTTCTTC. Complete variable domain (other parts from reference TRBV7-6 and TRBJ2-1): GAGVSQSPRYKVTKRGQDVALRCDPISGHVSLYWYRQALGQGPEFLTYFNYEAQQDKSGLPNDRFSAERPEGSISTLTIQRTEQRDSAMYRCASSISGSYNEQFFGPGTRLTVL.

This clone is a singleton in its sample. V and J are TRBV27 and TRBJ2-1; the D is unclear. Germline CDR1 reads MNHEY; CDR2 reads SMNVEV (reference sequence). Trimming took off 5 bases at V and 0 bases at J, with 11 bases between the two ends. The CDR3 contains 15 residues. The CDR3 DNA reads as TGTGCCAGCAGTCCGACTTCTAGCTCCTACAATGAGCAGTTCTTC. Translation gives CASSPTSSSYNEQFF.

This sequence joins TRBV27 and TRBJ2-2; D call uncertain. Germline CDR1 and CDR2: MNHEY and SMNVEV (reference sequence). The CDR3 is made up of 13 amino acids. V lost 3 bases and J lost 4, with 6 bases in between. In DNA form, the CDR3 reads TGTGCCAGCAGTTTCTCCAGCACCGGGGAGCTGTTTTTT. Encoded protein: CASSFSSTGELFF.

The chain has TRBV15 and TRBJ1-3; no firm D call. CDR3 length equals 13 residues. Deletions cut 5 bases from V and 11 bases from J, with 16 bases between. Per the germline V gene, CDR1 is LNHNV and CDR2 is YYDKDF (reference sequence). CDR3 amino acids: CATSGLGLGPIYF. The CDR3 DNA follows: TGTGCCACCAGCGGACTTGGGCTTGGGCCCATATATTTT.

This clone has a handful of counts. The gene calls are TRBV4-1 and TRBJ2-3, with 9 bases fitting TRBD2. J gave up 6 bases and V 3 bases, and 10 bases lay outside the gene matches. Germline-derived CDR1 and CDR2 are MGHRA and YSYEKL. This CDR3 spans 16 amino acids. CDR3 sequence reads: CASSHPGGRAGDTQYF. The CDR3 DNA reads as TGCGCCAGCAGCCACCCCGGCGGGAGGGCCGGGGATACGCAGTATTTT.

The rearrangement links TRBV10-3 to TRBJ1-5; D not resolved. The germline V and J ends were trimmed by 0 bases and 3 bases, with 3 bases remaining between them. Germline CDR1 is ENHRY and CDR2 is SYGVKD. CDR3 length: 13 residues. CDR3 coding DNA: TGTGCCATCAGTGAGTCCCACAATCAGCCCCAGCATTTT. It is translated as CAISESHNQPQHF.

This chain uses TRBV5-1 with TRBJ1-4; unclear D gene. V was clipped by 0 bases and J by 4 bases, with 7 bases between them. The germline V gene encodes CDR1 SGHRS and CDR2 YFSETQ. This CDR3 contains 14 residues. Written as DNA, the CDR3 is TGCGCCAGCAGCTTGGGCGGAGATAATGAAAAACTGTTTTTT. Translated, it gives CASSLGGDNEKLFF. The whole variable domain, filled in from reference TRBV5-1 and TRBJ1-4, reads KAGVTQTPRYLIKTRGQQVTLSCSPISGHRSVSWYQQTPGQGLQFLFEYFSETQRNKGNFPGRFSGRQFSNSRSEMNVSTLELGDSALYLCASSLGGDNEKLFFGSGTQLSVL.

The chain combines TRBV28 with TRBJ1-5; maybe TRBD1 (6 bases). CDR3 size: 14 residues. V was shortened by 4 bases and J by 5 bases, with 12 bases between the two germline ends. Per germline, CDR1 MDHEN and CDR2 SYDVKM. DNA of the CDR3: TGTGCCAGCAGTTCGCGGGGGGGGCATCAGCCCCAGCATTTT. Its translation: CASSSRGGHQPQHF. Full variable domain (remainder filled in from reference TRBV28 and TRBJ1-5): DVKVTQSSRYLVKRTGEKVFLECVQDMDHENMFWYRQDPGLGLRLIYFSYDVKMKEKGDIPEGYSVSREKKERFSLILESASTNQTSMYLCASSSRGGHQPQHFGDGTRLSIL.

The CDR3 sequence: CASSRTGWDEQFF. The CDR3 region has the DNA TGTGCCAGCAGCCGTACAGGGTGGGATGAGCAGTTCTTC. The chain recombines TRBV7-9 with TRBJ2-1, with a tentative D call TRBD1 (6 bases). Germline loops: CDR1 SEHNR, CDR2 FQNEAQ (reference sequence). V lost 5 bases and J lost 8, with 13 bases in between. The CDR3 has 13 residues.

On this clone: The junction departs from germline at one end; a sequencing error may be responsible. V gene TRBV7-6 combines with J gene TRBJ1-1; D is unresolved. CDR1 and CDR2 (germline): SGHVS, FNYEAQ. The CDR3 is 13 residues long. CDR3 sequence: CASSLAMNTEAFF. The CDR3 DNA follows: TGTGCCAGCAGCCTAGCGATGAACACTGAAGCTTTCTTT.

The V and J genes are TRBV6-5 and TRBJ2-2; D is unresolved. Germline CDR1 is MNHEY and CDR2 is SVGAGI. CDR3 size: 13 residues. V was cut by 2 bases and J by 7 bases, with 8 bases left in between. CDR3: CASSYRKNGELFF. The CDR3 bases are TGTGCCAGCAGTTACCGCAAAAACGGGGAGCTGTTTTTT.